Below are 32 T cell receptor beta chains sequenced from a single sample in a study of blood T cell repertoires in COVID-19. The data were produced by immunoSEQ multiplex PCR, yet TCRdb's version contains in-frame clones alone and is incomplete. The data hold about 390,000 clones, with roughly 89% observed a single time. Sequenced material: PBMCs or T cells enriched from blood (not recorded which). Source of these receptors: a woman between 45 and 65 years old who had recovered from COVID-19.

V is TRBV18 and J is TRBJ2-7; TRBD1 is a possible D gene (6 bases). This CDR3 is built from 19 residues. V lost 0 bases to trimming and J lost 5 bases, with 26 bases between them. The germline gives CDR1 KGHSH, CDR2 LQKENI. In DNA form, the CDR3 reads TGTGCCAGCTCACCACCGCCCTGGCCAGGGGACGGAGGTAAAAACGAGCAGTACTTC. Its protein product is CASSPPPWPGDGGKNEQYF.

The chain uses TRBV11-2 and TRBJ2-5, with TRBD2 identical over 14 bases. CDR3 length: 16 residues. Germline V CDR1 and CDR2: SGHAT, FQNNGV. Trimming took 1 base from V and 5 from J; bases not matched to a gene: 3. DNA for the CDR3: TGTGCCAGCAGCTTAGTGACTAGCGGGGGGGTCGAGACCCAGTACTTC. Residues: CASSLVTSGGVETQYF.

This clone was seen just once. The chain joins TRBV9 to TRBJ1-2; maybe TRBD1 (5 bases). Germline lookup yields CDR1 SGDLS and CDR2 YYNGEE. CDR3 length equals 14 residues. Trimming shortened V by 4 bases and J by 5 bases, and 15 bases separated the two germline ends. The CDR3 sequence: CASSPMQGKYGYTF. In DNA form, the CDR3 reads TGTGCCAGCAGCCCAATGCAGGGAAAATATGGCTACACCTTC.

The chain couples TRBV18 to TRBJ2-3; 8 positions agree with TRBD1. The junction had 6 bases not matched to a gene; V was cut back by 4 bases and J by 6 bases. The CDR3 covers 14 residues. Germline CDR1 reads KGHSH; CDR2 reads LQKENI. The CDR3 is CASSLRQGQDTQYF. The CDR3 DNA reads TGTGCCAGCTCACTCAGACAGGGGCAGGATACGCAGTATTTT. The full variable domain, completed using reference TRBV18 and TRBJ2-3, is NAGVMQNPRHLVRRRGQEARLRCSPMKGHSHVYWYRQLPEEGLKFMVYLQKENIIDESGMPKERFSAEFPKEGPSILRIQQVVRGDSAAYFCASSLRQGQDTQYFGPGTRLTVL.

The chain joins TRBV30 to TRBJ1-2; D is ambiguous. The CDR3 runs 13 residues. Trimming stripped 1 base from V and 2 bases from J, with 8 bases between. Germline V lookup: CDR1 GTSNPN, CDR2 SVGIG (reference sequence). The DNA of the CDR3 is TGTGCCTGGAGTGAGAAGGAGAACTATGGCTACACCTTC. Translation gives CAWSEKENYGYTF.

This chain joins TRBV20-1 and TRBJ1-1, with D tentatively TRBD1 (6 bases). The CDR3 loop spans 11 amino acids. Germline values: CDR1 DFQATT, CDR2 SNEGSKA (reference sequence). The CDR3 spells CRITGGQKAFF. DNA of the CDR3: TGCAGGATCACTGGGGGACAAAAAGCTTTCTTT.

V gene TRBV28 combines with J gene TRBJ1-3, with unresolved D. This CDR3 is built from 15 residues. The V and J ends lost 1 base and 5 bases respectively, with 12 bases between them. The germline gives CDR1 MDHEN, CDR2 SYDVKM. The CDR3 DNA sequence: TGTGCCAGCAGTTTATTTGAGACTGGTCGAAACACCATATATTTT. Translating it yields CASSLFETGRNTIYF.

J is TRBJ1-1 and V is TRBV11-3; possibly TRBD1 for D (5 bases). Germline V gene lookup returns CDR1 SGHNT and CDR2 YENEEA. CDR3 length: 16 amino acids. V lost 5 bases and J lost 1, with 17 bases in between. The CDR3 nucleotides are TGTGCCAGCAGCCACGGTAGGGGCCGGAGGAACACTGAAGCTTTCTTT. This encodes CASSHGRGRRNTEAFF.

The chain has TRBV4-1 and TRBJ1-1, with TRBD1 matching over 10 bases. V shed 0 bases, J shed 5 bases, and the junction held 6 bases outside the gene matches. Germline CDR1 MGHRA, CDR2 YSYEKL. This CDR3 comprises 16 residues. The CDR3 spells CASSQEPGQGFTEAFF. DNA for the CDR3: TGCGCCAGCAGCCAAGAGCCGGGACAGGGGTTTACTGAAGCTTTCTTT.

The chain couples TRBV18 to TRBJ2-7; D might be TRBD1 (6 bases). Between the trimmed V and J ends, which lost 0 bases and 5 bases, there was a span of 11 bases. Germline lookup yields CDR1 KGHSH and CDR2 LQKENI. CDR3 length: 14 residues. The CDR3 region has the DNA TGTGCCAGCTCACCACCGACAGGTACCAACGAGCAGTACTTC. Protein: CASSPPTGTNEQYF.

In this sample, this clone turned up a few times. The chain carries TRBV4-2 and TRBJ2-5; D is unresolved. Deletions cut 1 base from V and 5 bases from J, with 14 bases between. This CDR3 is 15 amino acids long. CDR1 LGHNA and CDR2 YNFKEQ come from the germline V gene. DNA of the CDR3: TGTGCCAGCAGCCAAGGCGACATTCTTTGGGAGACCCAGTACTTC. As protein: CASSQGDILWETQYF.

This clone came up once. This chain joins TRBV6-4 and TRBJ1-1; D ambiguous. The V gene lost 6 bases and the J gene lost 11 bases, with 13 bases spanning the gap. The CDR3 has 11 residues. Germline CDR1 reads MRHNA; CDR2 reads SNTAGT. The CDR3 DNA reads TGTGCCAGCAGCCAACAGACCTGCGCTTTCTTT. Its protein product is CASSQQTCAFF.

J is TRBJ2-7 and V is TRBV4-3; D ambiguous. Per germline, CDR1 LGHNA and CDR2 YSLEER. V lost 0 bases and J lost 3, with 12 bases in between. This CDR3 spans 15 amino acids. CDR3 DNA: TGCGCCAGCAGCCAAGATACGGAGAGGATCTACGAGCAGTACTTC. It codes for CASSQDTERIYEQYF.

The chain links TRBV7-9 to TRBJ1-2, with TRBD1 matching over 8 bases. V lost 5 bases and J lost 4; bases outside the gene matches: 9. Germline V gene lookup returns CDR1 SEHNR and CDR2 FQNEAQ (reference sequence). The CDR3 loop spans 15 amino acids. The CDR3 nucleotides are TGTGCCAGCAGCCGCACCCAGGGGGCTGTCTATGGCTACACCTTC. It codes for CASSRTQGAVYGYTF. Full variable domain (rest looked up from reference TRBV7-9 and TRBJ1-2): DTGVSQNPRHKITKRGQNVTFRCDPISEHNRLYWYRQTLGQGPEFLTYFQNEAQLEKSRLLSDRFSAERPKGSFSTLEIQRTEQGDSAMYLCASSRTQGAVYGYTFGSGTRLTVV.

Of note for this clone: The sample carries other DNA sequences with the same CDR3. V and J are TRBV12-3 or TRBV12-4 and TRBJ1-1, with D maybe TRBD1 (5 bases). CDR3 length: 12 amino acids. The ends were cut back, 5 bases at V and 5 bases at J, with 9 bases in the middle. Here the CDR3 reads CASSPGGTEAFF. CDR3 in DNA: TGTGCCAGCAGTCCCGGGGGGACTGAAGCTTTCTTT.

The rearrangement joins TRBV2 to TRBJ1-1; 7 nucleotides align to TRBD1. CDR1 and CDR2 from the germline V gene are SNHLY and FYNNEI. The J segment lost 6 bases and the V segment lost 3 bases, leaving 7 bases of the junction unmatched. The CDR3 is 14 amino acids. DNA for the CDR3: TGTGCCAGCAGTGATCAGGGGGTTGGCCCTGAAGCTTTCTTT. It specifies CASSDQGVGPEAFF.

V and J are TRBV6-1 and TRBJ2-7; tentative D call: TRBD1 (5 bases). The CDR3 is 15 amino acids. Germline CDR1 reads MNHNS; CDR2 reads SASEGT. V was trimmed by 2 bases and J by 0 bases, leaving 11 bases between them. The CDR3 protein is CASSEYGHSSYEQYF. For the CDR3, the DNA is TGTGCCAGCAGTGAATACGGACACAGCTCCTACGAGCAGTACTTC.

Worth noting for this clone: At one end the junction does not follow the germline gene, possibly because of a read error. The genes are TRBV5-6 and TRBJ1-1, with D hard to call. This CDR3 region has 11 residues. Germline-derived CDR1 and CDR2 are SGHDT and YYEEEE. The CDR3 protein is CASSRLEGIVF. CDR3 sequence (DNA): TGTGCCAGCTCCCGTCTCGAGGGAATCGTCTTT.

This sequence joins TRBV11-2 and TRBJ2-7; the D is unclear. The CDR3 spans 13 residues. The V end lost 3 bases, the J end lost 3 bases, and 9 bases lay between the germline ends. Germline loops: CDR1 SGHAT, CDR2 FQNNGV. CDR3 DNA: TGTGCCAGCAGCTTCCGGAGAGGCTACGAGCAGTACTTC. Translating it yields CASSFRRGYEQYF.

The V gene is TRBV4-1, the J gene TRBJ1-2, with D unresolved. Germline loops: CDR1 MGHRA, CDR2 YSYEKL. V lost 1 base and J 6 bases, leaving 3 bases between the germline ends. The CDR3 is 11 residues long. CDR3 nucleotides: TGCGCCAGCAGCCAAGCCAATGGCTACACCTTC. Residues: CASSQANGYTF.

The chain couples TRBV9 to TRBJ1-3; D perhaps matches TRBD1 (6 bases). V gave up 2 bases and J gave up 0 bases, with 9 bases separating them. Per the germline V gene, CDR1 is SGDLS and CDR2 is YYNGEE. The CDR3 totals 15 residues. The CDR3 is CASSVLDSSGNTIYF. The CDR3 DNA is TGTGCCAGCAGCGTTCTGGACAGCTCTGGAAACACCATATATTTT.

V gene TRBV5-8 combines with J gene TRBJ1-5; D remains ambiguous. The CDR3 length is 14 residues. V lost 1 base and J 4 bases, leaving 9 bases between the germline ends. The germline V gene encodes CDR1 SGHTS and CDR2 YDEGEE. CDR3 DNA sequence: TGTGCCAGCAGCTTGCCCAGGAGGAATCAGCCCCAGCATTTT. It specifies CASSLPRRNQPQHF.

As to this clone: Different DNA sequences within this sample yield the same CDR3. V and J are TRBV10-3 and TRBJ1-2; D not resolved. The CDR3 extends over 13 amino acids. Between the trimmed V and J ends, which lost 4 bases and 1 base, there was a span of 7 bases. CDR1 and CDR2 (germline): ENHRY, SYGVKD. The CDR3 coding sequence is TGTGCCATCAGTGCGCGGGGTAACTATGGCTACACCTTC. Encoded protein: CAISARGNYGYTF.

This chain uses TRBV7-2 with TRBJ2-6; no definite D call. The CDR3 has 11 residues. Per the germline V gene, CDR1 is SGHTA and CDR2 is FQGNSA. Deletions cut 10 bases from V and 9 bases from J, with 10 bases between. The CDR3 here is CATSPLNVLTF. CDR3 sequence (DNA): TGTGCCACCAGTCCCCTCAACGTCCTGACTTTC. The whole variable domain, filled in from reference TRBV7-2 and TRBJ2-6, reads GAGVSQSPSNKVTEKGKDVELRCDPISGHTALYWYRQSLGQGLEFLIYFQGNSAPDKSGLPSDRFSAERTGGSVSTLTIQRTQQEDSAVYLCATSPLNVLTFGAGSRLTVL.

This clone was observed once. V usage is TRBV5-8 and J usage is TRBJ2-5, with a weak D call TRBD2 (5 bases). V gave up 0 bases and J gave up 5 bases, with 11 bases separating them. The V gene's germline CDR1 is SGHTS and CDR2 YDEGEE. The CDR3 contains 14 residues. The CDR3 DNA is TGTGCCAGCAGCTTGGCCGGGGTTCGGGAGACCCAGTACTTC. Translating gives CASSLAGVRETQYF.

The chain recombines TRBV19 with TRBJ1-5; 7 bases agree with TRBD1. This CDR3 spans 15 amino acids. CDR1 and CDR2 from the germline V gene are LNHDA and SQIVND (reference sequence). The J segment lost 7 bases and the V segment lost 6 bases, leaving 12 bases of the junction unmatched. CDR3 sequence reads: CASSPTGLLGQPQHF. DNA of the CDR3: TGTGCCAGTAGCCCGACAGGGTTATTGGGCCAGCCCCAGCATTTT.

J is TRBJ1-5 and V is TRBV4-2; 10 bases match TRBD1. Germline CDR1 is LGHNA and CDR2 is YNFKEQ. V gave up 1 base and J gave up 1 base; unmatched junction bases: 4. This CDR3 contains 17 residues. CDR3 region: CASSQGTGGYSNQPQHF. The CDR3 region has the DNA TGTGCCAGCAGCCAAGGGACAGGGGGTTACAGCAATCAGCCCCAGCATTTT.

In the case of this clone: Additional DNA sequences in this sample encode the identical CDR3. The chain carries TRBV4-1 and TRBJ1-5; tentatively, D is TRBD1 (5 bases). Germline V gives CDR1 MGHRA, CDR2 YSYEKL. The CDR3 loop spans 15 amino acids. V was trimmed by 1 base and J by 0 bases, leaving 7 bases between them. CDR3 amino acids: CASSQGGTSNQPQHF. CDR3 in DNA: TGCGCCAGCAGCCAAGGGGGCACTAGCAATCAGCCCCAGCATTTT.

This chain uses TRBV30 with TRBJ2-3, with TRBD2 identical over 15 bases. From germline, CDR1 is GTSNPN and CDR2 SVGIG (reference sequence). CDR3 length equals 18 residues. The V segment lost 1 base and the J segment 6 bases; nucleotides outside the gene matches: 11. CDR3 region: CAWSEAQGLAGGADTQYF. The CDR3 coding sequence is TGTGCCTGGAGTGAGGCACAGGGACTAGCGGGGGGCGCGGATACGCAGTATTTT.

This clone has just a few counts. J is TRBJ1-4 and V is TRBV9; TRBD1 aligns across 7 bases. The CDR3 loop spans 15 amino acids. Trimming cost V 4 bases and J 2 bases; bases outside gene matches: 5. CDR1 is SGDLS, CDR2 YYNGEE, per germline. In DNA, the CDR3 is TGTGCCAGCAGCCCACAGGGGATCACTAATGAAAAACTGTTTTTT. It codes for CASSPQGITNEKLFF.

The chain links TRBV28 to TRBJ2-5; 8 nucleotides align to TRBD2. In germline, CDR1 is MDHEN, CDR2 SYDVKM. This CDR3 region has 15 residues. The J segment lost 5 bases and the V segment lost 4 bases, leaving 9 bases of the junction unmatched. The CDR3 region is CASSSKRGRGETQYF. DNA for the CDR3: TGTGCCAGCAGTTCTAAGCGGGGGCGTGGGGAGACCCAGTACTTC.

The rearrangement joins TRBV29-1 to TRBJ1-1; TRBD1 matches at 8 bases. J was trimmed by 9 bases and V by 7 bases; bases with no gene match: 10. The germline CDR1 and CDR2 sequences are SQVTM and ANQGSEA. The CDR3 length is 12 residues. The CDR3 sequence is CSAKQQGEKAFF. The CDR3, as DNA: TGCAGCGCGAAACAACAGGGGGAGAAAGCTTTCTTT.